These T cell receptor beta chains were read from a single sample in a study of T cells after yellow fever vaccination. From the 5' RACE reads, TCRdb called clonotypes with MiXCR, one entry per CDR3 protein. This sample has roughly 330,000 distinct CDR3 sequences, with 4% found just once. Sequenced material: PBMCs, taken 5 days after the yellow fever booster vaccination. Source of these receptors: a young man who received the YFV17D yellow fever vaccine. Both conserved end residues are part of each CDR3. D genes are given only for firm matches. Clone size is given for some rows only: seen once, a few or many times, or a class if the clone is expanded.

V	D	size	J	CDR3	DNA
TRBV16	-	-	TRBJ2-4	CASTQGGLKNIQYF	TGTGCCAGCACCCAAGGGGGTCTGAAAAACATTCAGTACTTC
TRBV5-6	-	many	TRBJ1-1	CASSGLAGRTEAFF	TGTGCCAGCAGCGGTCTCGCGGGGCGCACTGAAGCTTTCTTT
TRBV7-2	-	many	TRBJ1-4	CASSLVTFGEKLFF	TGTGCCAGCAGCTTAGTTACCTTCGGTGAAAAACTGTTTTTT
TRBV5-1	-	many	TRBJ1-2	CASSDQGGVGYTF	TGCGCCAGCAGCGATCAGGGAGGGGTTGGCTACACCTTC
TRBV12-3/TRBV12-4	-	-	TRBJ2-1	CASSSGTYAPSSYNEQFF	TGTGCCAGCAGTTCTGGGACCTATGCTCCCAGCTCCTACAATGAGCAGTTCTTC
TRBV20-1	TRBD1	few	TRBJ1-4	CSADHRGTGGEKLFF	TGCAGTGCTGACCACCGAGGGACAGGAGGAGAAAAACTGTTTTTT
TRBV9	TRBD1	few	TRBJ1-4	CASSPPGQGLEKLFF	TGTGCCAGCAGCCCGCCGGGACAGGGTTTGGAAAAACTGTTTTTT
TRBV20-1	TRBD2	few	TRBJ2-1	CSALPPSGGGPYNEQFF	TGCAGTGCTCTTCCTCCCTCGGGGGGGGGACCGTACAATGAGCAGTTCTTC
TRBV5-5	-	-	TRBJ2-2	CASIGTVNTGELFF	TGTGCCAGCATCGGGACGGTGAACACCGGGGAGCTGTTTTTT
TRBV4-2	TRBD1	many	TRBJ1-1	CASSQGGQGNTEAFF	TGTGCCAGCAGCCAAGGGGGACAGGGGAACACTGAAGCTTTCTTT
TRBV5-1	-	few	TRBJ1-2	CASSLPGGDYGYTF	TGCGCCAGCAGCCTCCCGGGGGGGGACTATGGCTACACCTTC
TRBV4-3	-	-	TRBJ1-5	CASSQAWVGDEGFNQPQHF	TGCGCCAGCAGCCAAGCATGGGTCGGGGATGAGGGGTTCAATCAGCCCCAGCATTTT
TRBV20-1	-	-	TRBJ2-5	CSAPQQQETQYF	TGCAGTGCTCCGCAACAACAAGAGACCCAGTACTTC
TRBV20-1	-	many	TRBJ1-5	CSASTVGQPQHF	TGCAGTGCCTCAACGGTCGGGCAGCCCCAGCATTTT
TRBV10-3	-	many	TRBJ2-1	CAISASGFYNEQFF	TGTGCCATCAGTGCCAGCGGGTTCTACAATGAGCAGTTCTTC
TRBV5-1	-	many	TRBJ1-1	CASSWAGASNTEAFF	TGCGCCAGCAGCTGGGCCGGGGCCTCGAACACTGAAGCTTTCTTT
TRBV20-1	-	many	TRBJ2-7	CSATKQGNYEQYF	TGCAGTGCTACGAAGCAGGGGAACTACGAGCAGTACTTC
TRBV6-2/TRBV6-3	-	-	TRBJ2-7	CASSSESREQYF	TGTGCCAGCAGTTCGGAGTCCAGGGAGCAGTACTTC
TRBV7-2	-	many	TRBJ2-2	CASSLLGANTGELFF	TGTGCCAGCAGCTTACTGGGGGCCAACACCGGGGAGCTGTTTTTT
TRBV27	-	few	TRBJ1-6	CASNTREGGYSPLHF	TGTGCCAGCAACACCCGGGAAGGTGGTTATTCACCCCTCCACTTT
TRBV19	-	few	TRBJ1-5	CASSIPGGRNQPQHF	TGTGCCAGTAGTATACCGGGGGGCAGGAATCAGCCCCAGCATTTT
TRBV6-2/TRBV6-3	TRBD2	-	TRBJ2-5	CASSLKRASGGPEAQYF	TGTGCCAGCAGTTTAAAGAGGGCTAGCGGGGGTCCAGAGGCCCAGTACTTC
TRBV6-5	TRBD1	-	TRBJ2-1	CASSYSMAGGHEQFF	TGTGCCAGCAGTTACTCGATGGCAGGGGGACATGAGCAGTTCTTC
TRBV14	-	few	TRBJ2-1	CASSVMPGLAYYNEQFF	TGTGCCAGCAGCGTCATGCCGGGGCTCGCATATTACAATGAGCAGTTCTTC
TRBV5-8	-	-	TRBJ2-2	CASSLPPSSGGELFF	TGTGCCAGCAGCTTGCCCCCATCATCCGGCGGGGAGCTGTTTTTT
TRBV7-9	-	many	TRBJ2-5	CASSLNGGYRETQYF	TGTGCCAGCAGCTTGAATGGCGGTTACAGGGAGACCCAGTACTTC
TRBV5-1	-	-	TRBJ2-1	CASSRRGNEQFF	TGCGCCAGCAGTCGCAGGGGCAATGAGCAGTTCTTC
TRBV5-1	-	-	TRBJ2-3	CASSHPLGSVDTQYF	TGCGCCAGCAGCCATCCCCTCGGGAGCGTAGATACGCAGTATTTT
TRBV2	-	-	TRBJ2-5	CASSDGNSATQYF	TGTGCCAGCAGTGACGGAAACTCCGCCACCCAGTACTTC
TRBV2	-	-	TRBJ1-5	CASSERQGNQPQHF	TGTGCCAGCAGTGAAAGACAGGGCAATCAGCCCCAGCATTTT
TRBV20-1	-	few	TRBJ2-1	CSAAGTRGYNEQFF	TGCAGTGCTGCCGGGACTCGGGGCTACAATGAGCAGTTCTTC
TRBV20-1	-	-	TRBJ1-5	CSARWGTSNQPQHF	TGCAGTGCTAGGTGGGGAACGAGCAATCAGCCCCAGCATTTT
TRBV7-2	TRBD1	many	TRBJ2-4	CASRPKGQGNIQYF	TGTGCCAGCAGACCCAAAGGACAGGGGAACATTCAGTACTTC
TRBV2	TRBD1	-	TRBJ2-5	CASSAGQGQETQYF	TGTGCCAGCAGTGCGGGACAGGGACAAGAGACCCAGTACTTC
TRBV7-9	-	-	TRBJ1-6	CASSLEGGVSSPLHF	TGTGCCAGCAGCTTAGAGGGTGGGGTTAGCTCACCCCTCCACTTT
TRBV6-5	-	-	TRBJ2-3	CASSSTWASSLTDTQYF	TGTGCCAGCAGTTCCACCTGGGCAAGCAGTCTCACAGATACGCAGTATTTT
TRBV20-1	-	few	TRBJ1-6	CSATDGSGVDNSPLHF	TGCAGTGCTACTGACGGATCAGGGGTTGATAATTCACCCCTCCACTTT
TRBV7-2	-	many	TRBJ2-4	CASMPGGLAKNIQYF	TGTGCCAGCATGCCCGGGGGTCTAGCCAAAAACATTCAGTACTTC
TRBV4-3	-	many	TRBJ1-2	CASSQEGDGYTF	TGCGCCAGCAGCCAAGAAGGGGATGGCTACACCTTC
TRBV20-1	-	-	TRBJ2-1	CSAIPPGGEQFF	TGCAGTGCTATACCCCCCGGGGGTGAGCAGTTCTTC
TRBV18	-	once	TRBJ1-1	CASSPRAGQGVGVNTEAFF	TGTGCCAGCTCACCACGGGCGGGCCAGGGAGTAGGGGTGAACACTGAAGCTTTCTTT